The 10 T cell receptor beta chains below were found in one sample sequenced in a study of shared clonotypes between healthy human individuals. Data came from immunoSEQ multiplex PCR; TCRdb stores just in-frame clones and leaves some out. The sample shows about 2 million clones, just under 95% of them seen only once. Naive CD8 cells were CD45RO-negative, positively selected for CCR7, excluding terminally differentiated effector memory CD45RA+ cells. Sequences were obtained from naive CD8+ T cells sorted from blood. These receptors were obtained from a man aged 18 to 30 in good health.

The genes are TRBV6-1 and TRBJ2-7; no clear D gene. From germline, CDR1 is MNHNS and CDR2 SASEGT. V was clipped by 7 bases and J by 0 bases, with 7 bases between them. The CDR3 has 12 amino acids. In DNA form, the CDR3 reads TGTGCCAGCAACTACGACTCCTACGAGCAGTACTTC. It yields the protein CASNYDSYEQYF.

This clone is a singleton in its sample. The chain uses TRBV4-1 and TRBJ1-2, with no clear D. This CDR3 spans 14 amino acids. V was shortened by 1 base and J by 8 bases, with 14 bases between the two germline ends. The germline gives CDR1 MGHRA, CDR2 YSYEKL. The CDR3 bases are TGCGCCAGCAGCCAAGGTACATCTGCTCCCGGCTACACCTTC. It is translated as CASSQGTSAPGYTF.

J is TRBJ2-7 and V is TRBV27; D is perhaps TRBD2 (5 bases). V was cut by 6 bases and J by 6 bases, with 21 bases left in between. Germline assignment: CDR1 MNHEY and CDR2 SMNVEV (reference sequence). The length of the CDR3 is 15 residues. CDR3 coding DNA: TGTGCCAGCAGCCTCCTGGGCCCTGGGGAGATCGAGCAGTACTTC. This gives the protein CASSLLGPGEIEQYF.

The rearrangement uses TRBV28 and TRBJ2-7; D might be TRBD1 (5 bases). The CDR3 is made up of 16 amino acids. The V gene's germline CDR1 is MDHEN and CDR2 SYDVKM. V shed 2 bases and J shed 3 bases, with 17 bases lying between them. The CDR3 bases are TGTGCCAGCAGTTTAGAGTGGGGCCAGGGCGGCTACGAGCAGTACTTC. It yields the protein CASSLEWGQGGYEQYF.

This clone was recorded once. The chain carries TRBV7-9 and TRBJ2-1; D is unresolved. The germline V and J ends were trimmed by 5 bases and 6 bases, with 14 bases remaining between them. Germline lookup yields CDR1 SEHNR and CDR2 FQNEAQ (reference sequence). The CDR3 consists of 14 residues. The CDR3 here is CASSPMALANEQFF. The CDR3 DNA follows: TGTGCCAGCAGCCCGATGGCACTGGCCAATGAGCAGTTCTTC.

The J gene is TRBJ1-1, the V gene TRBV27; 7 nucleotides agree with TRBD1. Trimming took 4 bases from V and 6 from J; bases not matched to a gene: 8. Germline lookup yields CDR1 MNHEY and CDR2 SMNVEV (reference sequence). The CDR3 has 14 amino acids. For the CDR3, the DNA is TGTGCCAGCAGTTCCCCAGACAGGGCCCCTGAAGCTTTCTTT. Translating it yields CASSSPDRAPEAFF.

The J gene is TRBJ2-4, the V gene TRBV4-3, with no clear D. V was pared by 1 base and J by 0 bases, with 10 bases between. The CDR3 totals 16 residues. The germline gives CDR1 LGHNA, CDR2 YSLEER. CDR3: CASSQVWAEAKNIQYF. CDR3 nucleotides: TGCGCCAGCAGCCAAGTCTGGGCGGAAGCCAAAAACATTCAGTACTTC.

V usage is TRBV11-1 and J usage is TRBJ2-3; weak D call: TRBD2 (5 bases). Trimming took 0 bases from V and 5 from J, leaving 12 bases between them. The length of the CDR3 is 15 residues. Germline V lookup: CDR1 SGHAT, CDR2 FQDESV (reference sequence). The CDR3 DNA is TGTGCCAGCAGCTTAGCGACTTCCGGGGTAGATACGCAGTATTTT. The encoded protein is CASSLATSGVDTQYF.

The chain couples TRBV4-1 to TRBJ2-7; 12 positions match TRBD2. The CDR3 length is 19 residues. J lost 3 bases, V lost 0 bases, and 12 bases had no gene match. Germline CDR1 and CDR2: MGHRA and YSYEKL. The CDR3 DNA reads as TGCGCCAGCAGCCAAGAGACTACTAGCGGGGGGCTTATTTACTACGAGCAGTACTTC. It is translated as CASSQETTSGGLIYYEQYF.

The table lists this clone with a count of one. This chain's CDR3 is CASSSGDRGTYEQYF. CDR3 nucleotide sequence: TGTGCCAGCAGTTCCGGGGACAGGGGTACCTACGAGCAGTACTTC. The V call is TRBV12-1, the J call TRBJ2-7; TRBD1 is the table's D call, not checked against the DNA. TRBV12-1 is assigned pseudogene status. This CDR3 is built from 15 residues.